A selection of T cell receptor beta chains follows, all from one sample in a study of blood T cell repertoires in COVID-19. Generated by immunoSEQ multiplex PCR, the TCRdb table keeps only in-frame clones and is missing some. The sample consists of around 320,000 clones, nearly 90% of them appearing once. The sequenced sample consisted of PBMCs or T cells enriched from blood (not recorded which). Receptor source: a woman younger than 30 with acute COVID-19. Both conserved end residues are part of each CDR3. D genes are given only for firm matches. The size field is filled for only some rows; it gives once, few, many or a size class.

TRBJ2-1,.,TRBV6-5,TRBD2,TGTGCCAGCACCAGGGAGGGGTCGGCCTACAATGAGCAGTTCTTC,CASTREGSAYNEQFF
TRBJ1-4,.,TRBV10-2,TRBD1,TGCGCCAGCAGCTATGGGGACAGTCCAACTAATGAAAAACTGTTTTTT,CASSYGDSPTNEKLFF
TRBJ2-7,.,TRBV4-1,TRBD1,TGCGCCAGCAGCCAAGAGCCAGGGGGCTCCTACGAGCAGTACTTC,CASSQEPGGSYEQYF
TRBJ2-7,.,TRBV7-9,.,TGTGCCAGCAGCTTAGTGGGGATGGGCCAGGGGAGCTCCTACGAGCAGTACTTC,CASSLVGMGQGSSYEQYF
TRBJ2-7,.,TRBV11-2,TRBD2,TGTGCCAGCAGCCTTTTTGGGACTAGATGGTCCTACGAGCAGTACTTC,CASSLFGTRWSYEQYF
TRBJ1-5,.,TRBV12-3/TRBV12-4,.,TGTGCCAGCAGCCTAACAGGGTTTCAGCCCCAGCATTTT,CASSLTGFQPQHF
TRBJ2-1,.,TRBV5-1,TRBD2,TGCGCCAGCAGCTTGACGTCGGGAGGGCTCTACAATGAGCAGTTCTTC,CASSLTSGGLYNEQFF
TRBJ2-7,.,TRBV7-8,TRBD1,TGTGCCAGCAGCTTAGTAGGACAGGGTCTGGGGGAGCAGTACTTC,CASSLVGQGLGEQYF
TRBJ1-5,.,TRBV28,.,TGTGCCAGCAGTCGGGAGTTCAATCAGCCCCAGCATTTT,CASSREFNQPQHF
TRBJ2-5,.,TRBV11-2,.,TGTGCCAGCAGCTTGGTCCGGCCTAGCCGACTCCAAGAGACCCAGTACTTC,CASSLVRPSRLQETQYF
TRBJ1-2,.,TRBV6-1,.,TGTGCCAGCAGTGACGGGGTTGTTGGGGGCTACACCTTC,CASSDGVVGGYTF
TRBJ1-6,.,TRBV19,TRBD1,TGTGCCAGTAGTACGAGGACAGGCGGATCACCCCTCCACTTT,CASSTRTGGSPLHF
TRBJ1-5,.,TRBV19,.,TGTGCCAGTATAGGCGGAGAAAGTGGCAATCAGCCCCAGCATTTT,CASIGGESGNQPQHF
TRBJ1-5,.,TRBV28,.,TGTGCCAGCAGTCTAGGGGTTGTGGGTCAGCCCCAGCATTTT,CASSLGVVGQPQHF
TRBJ2-6,.,TRBV7-6,.,TGTGCCAGCAGCCTAAAAAATCTAGAAGGCGTACACTCTGGGGCCAACGTCCTGACTTTC,CASSLKNLEGVHSGANVLTF
TRBJ1-6,.,TRBV27,.,TGTGCCAGCAGGATCAGGGTGGGGAATTCACCCCTCCACTTT,CASRIRVGNSPLHF
TRBJ2-7,once,TRBV9,TRBD2,TGTGCCAGCAGCGACTCCGGGACTAGTGAGCAGTACTTC,CASSDSGTSEQYF
TRBJ1-5,.,TRBV27,.,TGTGCCAGCGGGGGCCCAGGGATGCGGAATCAGCCCCAGCATTTT,CASGGPGMRNQPQHF
TRBJ1-6,.,TRBV5-1,.,TGCGCCAGCAGCTTGGACAGGGAACGCTCACCCCTCCACTTT,CASSLDRERSPLHF
TRBJ1-2,.,TRBV9,TRBD1,TGTGCCAGCAGAAGGGACAGGGAATATGGCTACACCTTC,CASRRDREYGYTF
TRBJ2-7,.,TRBV19,.,TGTGCCAGTAGTAGGGGTTCTGGGGGCAGAGACGAGCAGTACTTC,CASSRGSGGRDEQYF
TRBJ1-3,.,TRBV19,.,TGTGCCAGTATTACTGGTACAGGGCGAAAACACTCTGGAAACACCATATATTTT,CASITGTGRKHSGNTIYF
TRBJ1-4,.,TRBV3-1/TRBV3-2,.,TGTGCCAGCAGCCAAGGAGAACAGGGAGGGGAAAAACTGTTTTTT,CASSQGEQGGEKLFF
TRBJ2-1,.,TRBV7-3,TRBD2,TGTGCCAGCAGCTTAGGCGGGAGCTACAATGAGCAGTTCTTC,CASSLGGSYNEQFF
TRBJ2-2,.,TRBV28,.,TGTGCCAGCAGTTTTAGCGGGGAGCTGTTTTTT,CASSFSGELFF
TRBJ1-6,once,TRBV27,.,TGTGCCAGCAGTTGGCAGGAAAATTCACCCCTCCACTTT,CASSWQENSPLHF
TRBJ2-2,.,TRBV4-2,.,TGTGCCAGCAGCCGCGAGCCCCGACTACCCTATTTAGCCGGGGAGCTGTTTTTT,CASSREPRLPYLAGELFF
TRBJ2-7,.,TRBV19,TRBD2,TGTGCCAGTAGTATAGATTTGGGGGGGAGCGGCGAGCAGTACTTC,CASSIDLGGSGEQYF